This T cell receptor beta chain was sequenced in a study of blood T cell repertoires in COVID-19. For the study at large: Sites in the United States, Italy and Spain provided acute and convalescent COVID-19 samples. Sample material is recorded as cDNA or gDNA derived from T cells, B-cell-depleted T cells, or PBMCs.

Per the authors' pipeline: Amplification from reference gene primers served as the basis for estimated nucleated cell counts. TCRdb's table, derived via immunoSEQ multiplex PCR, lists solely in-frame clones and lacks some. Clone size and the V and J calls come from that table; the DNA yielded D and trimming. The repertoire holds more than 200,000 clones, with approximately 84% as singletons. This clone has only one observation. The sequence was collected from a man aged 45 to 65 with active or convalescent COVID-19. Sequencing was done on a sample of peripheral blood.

The CDR3 DNA sequence: TGTGCCAGCTCACCGGGACAGGGGGCTTTAACTGAAGCTTTCTTT. Translated: CASSPGQGALTEAFF. This chain uses TRBV18 with TRBJ1-1; 12 bases match TRBD1. The CDR3 loop spans 15 amino acids. V dropped 3 bases and J dropped 5; count of bases not matched to a gene: 4. CDR1 is KGHSH and CDR2 is LQKENI in the germline V gene.